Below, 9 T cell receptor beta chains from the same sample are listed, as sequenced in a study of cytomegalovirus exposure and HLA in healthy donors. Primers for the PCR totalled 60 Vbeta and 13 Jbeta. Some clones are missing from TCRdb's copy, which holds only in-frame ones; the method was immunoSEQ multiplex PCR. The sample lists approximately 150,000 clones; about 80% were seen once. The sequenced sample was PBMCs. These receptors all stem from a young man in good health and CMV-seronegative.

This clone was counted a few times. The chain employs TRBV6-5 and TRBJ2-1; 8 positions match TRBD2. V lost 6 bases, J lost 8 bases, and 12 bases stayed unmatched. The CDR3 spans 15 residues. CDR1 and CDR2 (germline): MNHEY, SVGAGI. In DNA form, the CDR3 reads TGTGCCAGCAGGCATAGCGGGACATCCCAGGATGAGCAGTTCTTC. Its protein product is CASRHSGTSQDEQFF.

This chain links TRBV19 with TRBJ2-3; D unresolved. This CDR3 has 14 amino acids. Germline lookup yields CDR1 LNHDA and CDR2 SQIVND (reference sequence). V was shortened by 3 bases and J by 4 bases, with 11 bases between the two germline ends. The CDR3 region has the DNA TGTGCCAGTAGTATGGTGAGTCGCCCAGATACGCAGTATTTT. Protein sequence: CASSMVSRPDTQYF.

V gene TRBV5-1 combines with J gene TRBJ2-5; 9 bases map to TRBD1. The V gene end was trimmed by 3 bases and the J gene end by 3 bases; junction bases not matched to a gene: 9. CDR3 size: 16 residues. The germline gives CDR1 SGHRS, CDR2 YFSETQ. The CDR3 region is CASSWDRVGVEETQYF. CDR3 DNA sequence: TGCGCCAGCAGCTGGGACAGGGTAGGGGTGGAAGAGACCCAGTACTTC.

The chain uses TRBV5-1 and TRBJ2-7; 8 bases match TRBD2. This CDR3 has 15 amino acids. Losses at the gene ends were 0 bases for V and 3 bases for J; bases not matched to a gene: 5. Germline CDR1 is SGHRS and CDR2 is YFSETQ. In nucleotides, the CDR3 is TGCGCCAGCAGCTTGGAGGCGGGGGGAAACTACGAGCAGTACTTC. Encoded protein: CASSLEAGGNYEQYF.

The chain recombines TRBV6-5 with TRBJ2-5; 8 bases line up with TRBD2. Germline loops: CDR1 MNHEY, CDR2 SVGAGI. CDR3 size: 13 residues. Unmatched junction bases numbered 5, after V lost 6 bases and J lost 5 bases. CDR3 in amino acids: CASSISGIETQYF. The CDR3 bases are TGTGCCAGCAGCATTAGCGGGATTGAGACCCAGTACTTC.

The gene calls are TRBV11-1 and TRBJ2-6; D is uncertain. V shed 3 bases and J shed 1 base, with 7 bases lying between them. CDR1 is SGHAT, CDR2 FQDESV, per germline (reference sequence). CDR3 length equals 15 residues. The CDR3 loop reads CASSFLGSGANVLTF. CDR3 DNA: TGTGCCAGCAGCTTCCTCGGGTCTGGGGCCAACGTCCTGACTTTC.

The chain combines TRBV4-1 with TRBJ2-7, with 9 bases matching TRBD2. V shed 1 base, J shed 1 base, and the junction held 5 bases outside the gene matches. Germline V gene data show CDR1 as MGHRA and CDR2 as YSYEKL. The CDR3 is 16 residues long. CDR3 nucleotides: TGCGCCAGCAGCCAAGGAGCGAGCGGGGGGTCCTACGAGCAGTACTTC. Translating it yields CASSQGASGGSYEQYF.

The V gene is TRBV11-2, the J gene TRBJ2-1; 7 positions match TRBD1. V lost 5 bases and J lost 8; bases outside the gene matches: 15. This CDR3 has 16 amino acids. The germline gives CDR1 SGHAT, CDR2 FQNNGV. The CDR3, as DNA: TGTGCCAGCAGCGACTACCGCGAGGGGGCTGGCTATGAGCAGTTCTTC. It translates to CASSDYREGAGYEQFF.

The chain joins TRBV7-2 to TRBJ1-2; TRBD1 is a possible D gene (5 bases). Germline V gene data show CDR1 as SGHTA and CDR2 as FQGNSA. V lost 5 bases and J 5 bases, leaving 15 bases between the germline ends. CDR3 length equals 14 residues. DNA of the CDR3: TGTGCCAGCAGCCCCATAGGAGGGGTTTATGGCTACACCTTC. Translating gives CASSPIGGVYGYTF.